This T cell receptor beta chain stems from a study of blood T cell repertoires in COVID-19. This clone was counted once. V lost 2 bases, J lost 1 base, and 9 bases lay in between. This CDR3 spans 14 amino acids. Per the germline V gene, CDR1 is MNHNY and CDR2 is SVGAGI (reference sequence). Clones were read by immunoSEQ multiplex PCR, and TCRdb kept only the in-frame ones, dropping some. The sample gives 250,000 or so clones, roughly 87% of which show up once; roughly 3% is in the top ten. The TCR sequence derives from a man between 18 and 29 years old with active or convalescent COVID-19. The chain is built from TRBV6-6 and TRBJ2-7; a possible D gene is TRBD1 (5 bases). Input material: peripheral blood. CDR3 nucleotides: TGTGCCAGCAGTTACGGGCAGGGTTCCTACGAGCAGTACTTC. Translated: CASSYGQGSYEQYF.